These T cell receptor beta chains were read from a single sample in a study of shared clonotypes between healthy human individuals. The protocol was immunoSEQ multiplex PCR, while the TCRdb copy is restricted to in-frame clones and leaves out a portion. The repertoire has 950,000 to 1,200,000 clones, approximately 80% of them found once; the top ten carry 0.89%. The sample was memory CD4+ T cells from PBMCs. Source of these receptors: a man younger than 30 in good health. Some clones in this sample may be carry-over from other donors' samples. The CDR3 runs from the conserved cysteine through the conserved F or W. The order of the fields is CDR3 protein, CDR3 DNA, J gene, CDR3 length, V gene, D gene, clone size. D genes are given only for firm matches. The size entry is marked missing in some rows and otherwise reads once, few, many or a size class.

CASSLTPAGELFF	TGTGCCAGCAGCCTCACCCCGGCCGGGGAGCTGTTTTTT	TRBJ2-2	13	TRBV7-3	.	.
CASSSVSGGEQYF	TGTGCCAGCAGTTCCGTAAGTGGAGGCGAGCAGTACTTC	TRBJ2-7	13	TRBV27	.	.
CASSLGGWQNTEAFF	TGTGCCAGCAGCTTGGGAGGGTGGCAGAACACTGAAGCTTTCTTT	TRBJ1-1	15	TRBV11-2	.	.
CASSVATGAPSYEQYF	TGTGCCAGCAGCGTAGCGACCGGCGCCCCTTCCTACGAGCAGTACTTC	TRBJ2-7	16	TRBV9	.	once
CASSIRGRGSEAFF	TGTGCCAGTAGTATTCGGGGCCGAGGGTCTGAAGCTTTCTTT	TRBJ1-1	14	TRBV19	.	once
CASSLARVYNEQFF	TGTGCCAGCAGCTTGGCTAGGGTCTACAATGAGCAGTTCTTC	TRBJ2-1	14	TRBV5-8	.	.
CASSLAGSSTEAFF	TGCGCCAGCAGCTTGGCAGGGAGTAGCACTGAAGCTTTCTTT	TRBJ1-1	14	TRBV5-1	.	.
CASSLDLHEQFF	TGTGCCAGCAGCTTAGATCTTCATGAGCAGTTCTTC	TRBJ2-1	12	TRBV11-2	.	few
CASSHVSGTVAYEQYF	TGCGCCAGCAGCCACGTCTCCGGGACGGTGGCCTACGAGCAGTACTTC	TRBJ2-7	16	TRBV4-3	.	.
CASSYMRDGSSYEQYF	TGTGCCAGCAGTTATATGCGGGACGGGAGCTCCTACGAGCAGTACTTC	TRBJ2-7	16	TRBV6-5	.	.
CASIQVSETQYF	TGTGCCAGCATCCAGGTTTCGGAGACCCAGTACTTC	TRBJ2-5	12	TRBV2	.	.
CASSLGHMNTEAFF	TGCGCCAGCAGCCTGGGACACATGAACACTGAAGCTTTCTTT	TRBJ1-1	14	TRBV5-1	.	once
CASRSTDKNIQYF	TGTGCCAGCCGATCCACGGACAAAAACATTCAGTACTTC	TRBJ2-4	13	TRBV7-8	.	.
CASSGPTGGYQETQYF	TGTGCCAGCAGCGGCCCTACCGGGGGATACCAAGAGACCCAGTACTTC	TRBJ2-5	16	TRBV7-6	.	.
CASYPWDREGYTF	TGTGCCAGCTACCCGTGGGACAGGGAAGGCTACACCTTC	TRBJ1-2	13	TRBV21-1	.	.
CASRRTNLDRGYSEAFF	TGCGCCAGCAGACGAACGAACCTCGACAGGGGGTACTCTGAAGCTTTCTTT	TRBJ1-1	17	TRBV4-1	TRBD1	.
CASSANVPGLATTQYF	TGTGCCAGCAGTGCAAACGTCCCGGGACTAGCGACGACGCAGTATTTT	TRBJ2-3	16	TRBV6-1	TRBD2	.
CAISGTSGRAGGETQYF	TGTGCCATCAGTGGGACTAGCGGGAGGGCCGGGGGAGAGACCCAGTACTTC	TRBJ2-5	17	TRBV10-3	TRBD2	.
CASSQVDRGSTEAFF	TGCGCCAGCAGCCAAGTGGACCGGGGCTCCACTGAAGCTTTCTTT	TRBJ1-1	15	TRBV4-1	.	.
CASSGGARETQYF	TGCGCCAGCAGCGGTGGAGCGCGGGAGACCCAGTACTTC	TRBJ2-5	13	TRBV5-1	.	.
CASSRGNTLSDNEQFF	TGTGCCAGCAGCCGAGGAAACACCCTCTCGGACAATGAGCAGTTCTTC	TRBJ2-1	16	TRBV11-2	.	.
CASSGAPGQPQHF	TGTGCCAGCAGCGGGGCGCCCGGTCAGCCCCAGCATTTT	TRBJ1-5	13	TRBV6-1	.	few
CASSYSGTSAIAQYF	TGTGCCAGCAGCTATTCCGGGACTAGCGCCATAGCGCAGTATTTT	TRBJ2-3	15	TRBV7-2	TRBD2	.
CASSSIYVEQFF	TGTGCCAGCAGTTCCATCTATGTGGAGCAGTTCTTC	TRBJ2-1	12	TRBV28	.	few
CASSLVGQGTAGELFF	TGTGCCAGCAGCTTAGTGGGACAGGGGACGGCCGGGGAGCTGTTTTTT	TRBJ2-2	16	TRBV11-3	TRBD1	.
CASSSGTPWGNTIYF	TGTGCCAGCAGTTCCGGGACACCTTGGGGAAACACCATATATTTT	TRBJ1-3	15	TRBV6-6	.	few
CASSPDAGTTFGGYTF	TGTGCCAGCTCACCTGACGCCGGGACGACGTTTGGGGGCTACACCTTC	TRBJ1-2	16	TRBV18	.	.
CAISTTSGRFVIQYF	TGTGCCATCAGTACGACTAGCGGGAGGTTTGTCATTCAGTACTTC	TRBJ2-4	15	TRBV10-3	TRBD2	many
CASRDYTGELFF	TGTGCCAGCAGGGACTACACCGGGGAGCTGTTTTTT	TRBJ2-2	12	TRBV6-5	.	.
CASTKTGGNYGYTF	TGTGCCTCGACGAAGACAGGGGGCAACTATGGCTACACCTTC	TRBJ1-2	14	TRBV30	TRBD1	.
CASNRDSNQPQHF	TGTGCCAGCAACCGGGATAGCAATCAGCCCCAGCATTTT	TRBJ1-5	13	TRBV2	.	few
CASSLQGTAGNTIYF	TGTGCCAGCAGTTTACAGGGGACAGCTGGAAACACCATATATTTT	TRBJ1-3	15	TRBV28	TRBD1	.
CASSRRDQRWLDYGYTF	TGTGCCAGCAGCCGGCGGGACCAACGATGGCTAGACTATGGCTACACCTTC	TRBJ1-2	17	TRBV11-2	.	.
CASSPLGQGRAETQYF	TGTGCCAGCTCACCACTTGGGCAGGGGAGAGCGGAGACCCAGTACTTC	TRBJ2-5	16	TRBV18	.	.
CASSSGQGTGNTIYF	TGTGCCAGCAGCTCAGGACAGGGCACTGGAAACACCATATATTTT	TRBJ1-3	15	TRBV7-2	TRBD1	.
CASSRRGDSGNTIYF	TGTGCCAGCAGTCGCCGCGGGGACTCTGGAAACACCATATATTTT	TRBJ1-3	15	TRBV27	.	.
CASSGQGAVGTQYF	TGTGCCAGCAGTGGACAGGGGGCGGTGGGGACCCAGTACTTC	TRBJ2-5	14	TRBV6-1	TRBD1	.
CASSDPGQVTGELFF	TGTGCCAGCAGCGACCCGGGACAGGTCACCGGGGAGCTGTTTTTT	TRBJ2-2	15	TRBV7-3	TRBD1	.
CASKPAQGAGGYTF	TGTGCCAGCAAGCCCGCACAGGGGGCAGGTGGCTACACCTTC	TRBJ1-2	14	TRBV28	TRBD1	.
CASSYDGASGYTF	TGTGCCAGCAGCTACGACGGAGCCTCTGGCTACACCTTC	TRBJ1-2	13	TRBV6-5	.	.
CASSAMDRENQPQHF	TGTGCCAGCAGCGCGATGGACAGGGAGAATCAGCCCCAGCATTTT	TRBJ1-5	15	TRBV5-4	TRBD1	.
CASSEALIGGGELFF	TGTGCCAGCAGTGAAGCGCTCATCGGGGGCGGGGAGCTGTTTTTT	TRBJ2-2	15	TRBV2	.	.
CSVDLNTEAFF	TGCAGCGTAGATTTGAACACTGAAGCTTTCTTT	TRBJ1-1	11	TRBV20-1	.	few
CASHKGGMLHEQYF	TGTGCCAGCCACAAGGGGGGTATGTTACACGAGCAGTACTTC	TRBJ2-7	14	TRBV28	.	.
CVRSSLAGSYEQYF	TGTGTCAGAAGCTCACTAGCGGGTTCCTACGAGCAGTACTTC	TRBJ2-7	14	TRBV7-5	.	.
CASSWRSGGVGETQYF	TGTGCCAGCAGCTGGCGCAGCGGGGGCGTCGGCGAGACCCAGTACTTC	TRBJ2-5	16	TRBV7-2	TRBD2	.
CAWSVPPPTYEQYF	TGTGCCTGGAGTGTACCCCCACCCACCTACGAGCAGTACTTC	TRBJ2-7	14	TRBV30	.	once
CASSERPPGTEAFF	TGTGCCAGCAGTGAAAGGCCCCCGGGCACTGAAGCTTTCTTT	TRBJ1-1	14	TRBV2	.	.
CASSLSVASGGISYEQYF	TGTGCCAGCAGTTTATCGGTGGCTAGCGGGGGGATCTCCTACGAGCAGTACTTC	TRBJ2-7	18	TRBV27	TRBD2	.
CAWRDQGTGANVLTF	TGTGCCTGGAGAGACCAGGGTACTGGGGCCAACGTCCTGACTTTC	TRBJ2-6	15	TRBV30	.	.
CASSSGGTSGAEQYF	TGTGCCAGCAGTTCGGGAGGGACTAGCGGGGCCGAGCAGTACTTC	TRBJ2-7	15	TRBV27	TRBD2	.
CSVDRGVGETQYF	TGCAGCGTGGACAGGGGGGTAGGAGAGACCCAGTACTTC	TRBJ2-5	13	TRBV29-1	TRBD1	.
CASSHPDRVWETQYF	TGTGCCAGCAGCCACCCGGACAGGGTATGGGAGACCCAGTACTTC	TRBJ2-5	15	TRBV7-9	TRBD1	.
CASSLLSLAGGGEQFF	TGTGCCAGCAGTTTATTGTCGCTAGCGGGAGGGGGTGAGCAGTTCTTC	TRBJ2-1	16	TRBV28	TRBD2	.